This is a list of T cell receptor beta chains from one sample in a study of cytomegalovirus exposure and HLA in healthy donors. Profiled with immunoSEQ multiplex PCR; TCRdb holds only in-frame clones, not every one. The sample has 150,000 to 200,000 clones; about 88% are singletons. Sequencing was carried out using PBMCs. These receptor sequences come from a girl under three years old in good health and CMV-seronegative. Each CDR3 is given with its conserved first and last residue. The D gene is left open where the match is weak. Where a row states a size, it is once, few, many or the class of an expanded clone; other rows omit it.

clone size: .
J gene: TRBJ2-2
D gene: .
V gene: TRBV2
CDR3 protein: CASSGHRASTGELFF

clone size: .
J gene: TRBJ2-7
D gene: TRBD2
V gene: TRBV4-3
CDR3 protein: CASSPGLAGSSYEQYF

clone size: .
J gene: TRBJ1-4
D gene: TRBD1
V gene: TRBV5-1
CDR3 protein: CASSLFTGQGEKLFF

clone size: .
J gene: TRBJ2-7
D gene: .
V gene: TRBV10-1
CDR3 protein: CASRVSASYEQYF

clone size: .
J gene: .
D gene: TRBD2
V gene: TRBV29-1
CDR3 protein: CSVEGGGGIYEQYF

clone size: .
J gene: TRBJ2-1
D gene: .
V gene: TRBV4-1
CDR3 protein: CASSQIRSEQFF

clone size: once
J gene: TRBJ2-5
D gene: .
V gene: TRBV20-1
CDR3 protein: CSARQETQYF

clone size: once
J gene: TRBJ2-2
D gene: TRBD2
V gene: TRBV30
CDR3 protein: CAWTGLANGELFF

clone size: .
J gene: TRBJ2-7
D gene: .
V gene: TRBV27
CDR3 protein: CASSLSSASGSYEQYF

clone size: .
J gene: TRBJ1-1
D gene: TRBD1
V gene: TRBV7-3
CDR3 protein: CASSSGQPEAFF

clone size: few
J gene: TRBJ2-1
D gene: .
V gene: TRBV27
CDR3 protein: CASSKRRGSSSYNEQFF

clone size: .
J gene: TRBJ2-7
D gene: .
V gene: TRBV9
CDR3 protein: CASSAGTRTYEQYF

clone size: .
J gene: TRBJ1-5
D gene: .
V gene: TRBV4-3
CDR3 protein: CASSQVRLGNQPQHF

clone size: once
J gene: TRBJ1-6
D gene: TRBD1
V gene: TRBV27
CDR3 protein: CASSFRQGDSPLHF

clone size: .
J gene: TRBJ1-2
D gene: .
V gene: TRBV19
CDR3 protein: CASSPWESGGYTF

clone size: once
J gene: TRBJ1-3
D gene: TRBD1
V gene: TRBV7-9
CDR3 protein: CASSQTGPGNTIYF

clone size: once
J gene: TRBJ2-3
D gene: .
V gene: TRBV6-1
CDR3 protein: CASSEQVRHNTDTQYF

clone size: .
J gene: TRBJ2-7
D gene: .
V gene: TRBV27
CDR3 protein: CASSLSPDISSYEQYF

clone size: .
J gene: TRBJ2-7
D gene: TRBD1
V gene: TRBV2
CDR3 protein: CASISRDRGTWQYF

clone size: .
J gene: TRBJ2-5
D gene: .
V gene: TRBV27
CDR3 protein: CASSISGDQETQYF

clone size: .
J gene: TRBJ2-2
D gene: TRBD1
V gene: TRBV29-1
CDR3 protein: CSAGTGSTGELFF

clone size: .
J gene: TRBJ2-3
D gene: .
V gene: TRBV29-1
CDR3 protein: CSASLGATDTQYF

clone size: .
J gene: TRBJ2-3
D gene: TRBD2
V gene: TRBV6-1
CDR3 protein: CASSEIYMGGSRADTQYF